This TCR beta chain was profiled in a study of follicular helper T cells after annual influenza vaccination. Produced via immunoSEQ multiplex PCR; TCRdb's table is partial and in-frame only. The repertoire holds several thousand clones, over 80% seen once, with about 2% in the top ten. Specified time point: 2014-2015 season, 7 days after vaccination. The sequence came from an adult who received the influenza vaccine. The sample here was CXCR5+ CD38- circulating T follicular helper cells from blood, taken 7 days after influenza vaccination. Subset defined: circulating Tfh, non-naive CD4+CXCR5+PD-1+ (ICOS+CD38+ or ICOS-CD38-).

For the CDR3, the DNA is TGTGCCAGCAGTGAAAGGTTGCAGGACCTACCCTATGGCAATCAGCCCCAGCATTTT. Its protein is CASSERLQDLPYGNQPQHF. The chain joins TRBV6-1 to TRBJ1-5, with unresolved D. The V gene's germline CDR1 is MNHNS and CDR2 SASEGT. The germline V and J ends were trimmed by 2 bases and 2 bases, with 22 bases remaining between them. The CDR3 is 19 amino acids.